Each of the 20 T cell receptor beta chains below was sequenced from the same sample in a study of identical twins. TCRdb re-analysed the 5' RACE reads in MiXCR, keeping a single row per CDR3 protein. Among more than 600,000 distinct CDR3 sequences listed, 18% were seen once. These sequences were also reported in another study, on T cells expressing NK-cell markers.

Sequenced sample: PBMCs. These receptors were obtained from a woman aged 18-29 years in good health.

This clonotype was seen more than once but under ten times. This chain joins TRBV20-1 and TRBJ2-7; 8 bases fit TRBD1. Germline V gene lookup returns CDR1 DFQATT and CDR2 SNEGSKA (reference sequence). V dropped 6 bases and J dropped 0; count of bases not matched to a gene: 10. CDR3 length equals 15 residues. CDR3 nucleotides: TGCAGTGCGCCCCGACAGGGGACCCCCTCCTACGAGCAGTACTTC. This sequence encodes CSAPRQGTPSYEQYF.

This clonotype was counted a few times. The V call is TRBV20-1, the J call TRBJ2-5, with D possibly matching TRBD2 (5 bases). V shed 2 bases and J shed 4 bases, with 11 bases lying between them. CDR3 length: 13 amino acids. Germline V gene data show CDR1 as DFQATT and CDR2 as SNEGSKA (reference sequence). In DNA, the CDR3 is TGCAGTGCTAGACCCGCGGGTAGAGAGACCCAGTACTTC. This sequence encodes CSARPAGRETQYF.

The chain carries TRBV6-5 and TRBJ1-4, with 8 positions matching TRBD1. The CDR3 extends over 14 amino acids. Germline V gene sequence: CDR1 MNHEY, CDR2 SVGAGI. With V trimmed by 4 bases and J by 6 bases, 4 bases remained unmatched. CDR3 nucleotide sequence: TGTGCCAGCAGTTCAGTGACAGGGGATGAAAAACTGTTTTTT. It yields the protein CASSSVTGDEKLFF.

CDR3 amino acids: CASSRGPGYSPLHF. CDR3 coding DNA: TGTGCCAGCAGCCGCGGGCCAGGGTACTCACCCCTCCACTTT. This rearrangement joins TRBV3-1 to TRBJ1-6, with D possibly matching TRBD1 (5 bases). Trimming pared 4 bases from V and 10 bases from J, leaving 14 bases between. The CDR3 runs to 14 residues. Germline V gene sequence: CDR1 LGHDT, CDR2 YNNKEL (reference sequence).

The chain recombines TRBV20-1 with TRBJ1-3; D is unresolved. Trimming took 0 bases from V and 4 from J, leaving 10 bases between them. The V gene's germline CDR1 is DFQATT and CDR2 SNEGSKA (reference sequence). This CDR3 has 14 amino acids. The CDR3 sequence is CSARDQVAGNTIYF. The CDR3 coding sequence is TGCAGTGCTAGAGATCAGGTTGCGGGAAACACCATATATTTT.

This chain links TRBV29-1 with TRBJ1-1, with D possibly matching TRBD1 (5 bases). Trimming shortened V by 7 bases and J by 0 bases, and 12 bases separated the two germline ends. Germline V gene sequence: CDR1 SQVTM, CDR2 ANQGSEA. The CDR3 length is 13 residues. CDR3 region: CSAEQGLNTEAFF. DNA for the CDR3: TGCAGCGCTGAGCAGGGCCTGAACACTGAAGCTTTCTTT.

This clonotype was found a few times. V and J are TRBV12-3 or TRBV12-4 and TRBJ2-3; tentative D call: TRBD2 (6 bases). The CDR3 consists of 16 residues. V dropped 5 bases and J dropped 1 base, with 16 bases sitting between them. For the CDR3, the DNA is TGTGCCAGCAGTCCTCTGGGGAGGCGTGGCACAGATACGCAGTATTTT. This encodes CASSPLGRRGTDTQYF.

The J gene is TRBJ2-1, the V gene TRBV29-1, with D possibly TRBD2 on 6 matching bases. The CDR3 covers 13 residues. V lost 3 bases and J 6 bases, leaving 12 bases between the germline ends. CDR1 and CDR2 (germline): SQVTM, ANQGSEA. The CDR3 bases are TGCAGCGTTGATCCCCTGGGAGGCAATGAGCAGTTCTTC. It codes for CSVDPLGGNEQFF.

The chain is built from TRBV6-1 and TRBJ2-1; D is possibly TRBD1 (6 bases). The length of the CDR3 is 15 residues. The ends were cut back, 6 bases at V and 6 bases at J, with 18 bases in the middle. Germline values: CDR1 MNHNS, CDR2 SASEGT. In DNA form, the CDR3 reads TGTGCCAGCAGCGAGGGACACAGCCTTCCCAATGAGCAGTTCTTC. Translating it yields CASSEGHSLPNEQFF.

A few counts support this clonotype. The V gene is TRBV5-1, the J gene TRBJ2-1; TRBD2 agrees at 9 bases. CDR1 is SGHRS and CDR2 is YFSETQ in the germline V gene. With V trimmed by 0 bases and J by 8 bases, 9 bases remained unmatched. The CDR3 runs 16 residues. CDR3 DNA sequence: TGCGCCAGCAGCTTGGCTGTGCGGGGGGGCCCCCATGAGCAGTTCTTC. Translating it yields CASSLAVRGGPHEQFF.

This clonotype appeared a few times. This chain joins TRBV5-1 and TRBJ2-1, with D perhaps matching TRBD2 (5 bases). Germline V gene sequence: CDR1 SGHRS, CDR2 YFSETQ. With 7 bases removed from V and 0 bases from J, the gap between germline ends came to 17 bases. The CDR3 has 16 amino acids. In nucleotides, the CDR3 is TGCGCCAGCGCCTCTAGCTTACACGGCTCCTACAATGAGCAGTTCTTC. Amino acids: CASASSLHGSYNEQFF.

CDR3 residues: CASSPTSGGSTQYF. The CDR3 region has the DNA TGTGCCAGCTCACCGACTAGCGGAGGATCTACGCAGTATTTT. V gene TRBV18 combines with J gene TRBJ2-3; 9 bases align to TRBD2. Per germline, CDR1 KGHSH and CDR2 LQKENI. The CDR3 length is 14 residues. The junction had 6 bases not matched to a gene; V was cut back by 3 bases and J by 8 bases.

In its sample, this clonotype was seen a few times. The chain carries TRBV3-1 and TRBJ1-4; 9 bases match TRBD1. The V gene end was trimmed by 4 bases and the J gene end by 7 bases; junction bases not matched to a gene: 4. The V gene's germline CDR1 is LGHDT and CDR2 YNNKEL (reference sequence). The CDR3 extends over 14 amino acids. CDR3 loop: CASSRQGGAEKLFF. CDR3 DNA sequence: TGTGCCAGCAGCCGACAGGGGGGTGCTGAAAAACTGTTTTTT. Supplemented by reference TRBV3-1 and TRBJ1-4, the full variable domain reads DTAVSQTPKYLVTQMGNDKSIKCEQNLGHDTMYWYKQDSKKFLKIMFSYNNKELIINETVPNRFSPKSPDKAHLNLHINSLELGDSAVYFCASSRQGGAEKLFFGSGTQLSVL.

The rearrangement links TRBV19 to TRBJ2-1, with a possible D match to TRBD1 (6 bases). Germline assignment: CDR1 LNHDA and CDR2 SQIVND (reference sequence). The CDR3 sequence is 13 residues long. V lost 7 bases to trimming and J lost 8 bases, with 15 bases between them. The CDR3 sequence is CASMLGATHEQFF. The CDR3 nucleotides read TGTGCCAGTATGCTGGGGGCGACCCATGAGCAGTTCTTC.

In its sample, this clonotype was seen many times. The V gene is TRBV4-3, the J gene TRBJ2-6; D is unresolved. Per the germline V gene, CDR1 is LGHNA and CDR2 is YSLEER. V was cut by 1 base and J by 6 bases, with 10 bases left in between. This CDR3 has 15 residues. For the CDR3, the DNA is TGCGCCAGCAGCCAAGGCGAGAGTGAGGCCAACGTCCTGACTTTC. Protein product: CASSQGESEANVLTF.

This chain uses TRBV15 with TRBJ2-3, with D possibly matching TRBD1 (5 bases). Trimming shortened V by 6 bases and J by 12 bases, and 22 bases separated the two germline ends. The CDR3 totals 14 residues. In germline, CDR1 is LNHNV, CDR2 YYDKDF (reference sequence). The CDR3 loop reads CATRDNPRRATQYF. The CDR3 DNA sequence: TGTGCCACCAGAGATAATCCGCGCAGGGCCACCCAGTATTTT. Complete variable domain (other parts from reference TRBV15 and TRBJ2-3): DAMVIQNPRYQVTQFGKPVTLSCSQTLNHNVMYWYQQKSSQAPKLLFHYYDKDFNNEADTPDNFQSRRPNTSFCFLDIRSPGLGDTAMYLCATRDNPRRATQYFGPGTRLTVL.

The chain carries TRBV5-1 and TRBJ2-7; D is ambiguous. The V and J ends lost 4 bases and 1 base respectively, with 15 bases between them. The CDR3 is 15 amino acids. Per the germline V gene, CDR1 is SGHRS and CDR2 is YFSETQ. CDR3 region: CASSPPTLSSYEQYF. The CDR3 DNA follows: TGCGCCAGCAGCCCACCGACACTTTCATCCTACGAGCAGTACTTC.

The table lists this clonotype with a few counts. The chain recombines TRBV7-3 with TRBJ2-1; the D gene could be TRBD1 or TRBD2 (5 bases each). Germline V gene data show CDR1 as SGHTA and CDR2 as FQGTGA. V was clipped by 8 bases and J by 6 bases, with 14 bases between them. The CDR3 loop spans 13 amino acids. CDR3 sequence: CASGTGTSNEQFF. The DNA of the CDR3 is TGTGCCAGCGGGACCGGGACCTCCAATGAGCAGTTCTTC.

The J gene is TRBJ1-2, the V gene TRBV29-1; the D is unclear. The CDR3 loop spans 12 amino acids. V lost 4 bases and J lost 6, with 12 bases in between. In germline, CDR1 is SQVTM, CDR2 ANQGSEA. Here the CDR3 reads CSVGARQDGYTF. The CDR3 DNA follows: TGCAGCGTTGGGGCCCGACAAGATGGCTACACCTTC.

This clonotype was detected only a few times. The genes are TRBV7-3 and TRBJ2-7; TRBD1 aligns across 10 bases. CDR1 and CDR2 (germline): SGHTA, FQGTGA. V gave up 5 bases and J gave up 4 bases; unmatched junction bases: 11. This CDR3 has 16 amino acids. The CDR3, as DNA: TGTGCCAGCAGCCCAAAACACGGGACAGGGGAGTACGAGCAGTACTTC. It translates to CASSPKHGTGEYEQYF. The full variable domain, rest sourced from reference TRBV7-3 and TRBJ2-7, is GAGVSQTPSNKVTEKGKYVELRCDPISGHTALYWYRQSLGQGPEFLIYFQGTGAADDSGLPNDRFFAVRPEGSVSTLKIQRTERGDSAVYLCASSPKHGTGEYEQYFGPGTRLTVT.